This TCR beta chain appears in the sequencing data of a study of T-cell reconstitution after alpha-beta-depleted transplantation in children. Preparation of the TCRbeta library was carried out with unique molecular identifiers. One entry per CDR3 protein results from TCRdb running MiXCR on the PCR reads. The table lists about 480,000 distinct CDR3 sequences, 12% of them singletons. The ends lost 4 bases at V and 5 bases at J; junction bases unmatched: 5. There are 16 residues in the CDR3. Germline CDR1 is SGHAT and CDR2 is FQDESV (reference sequence). The sequence came from a human donor who donated a stem cell graft to a child with combined immunodeficiency. The chain is built from TRBV11-1 and TRBJ2-5; 15 bases are shared with TRBD2. This specimen was PBMCs from the stem cell graft donor, taken from the stem cell graft. The DNA for the CDR3 is TGTGCCAGCAGCTCTCGGACTAGCGGGAGGGCTGAGACCCAGTACTTC. Protein sequence: CASSSRTSGRAETQYF.